The 30 T cell receptor beta chains below come from one sample, sequenced in a study of CD8 T cells in Susac syndrome. It was with random hexamers that about 0.45 to 1 ug RNA was reverse transcribed. Using its own MiXCR run on the immunoSEQ multiplex PCR reads, TCRdb lists one record per CDR3 protein. The sample holds 95,000 to 150,000 distinct CDR3 sequences, roughly 94% seen once. Specimen: CD8+ T cells from PBMCs. The receptors here all came from a human donor with Susac syndrome.

V and J are TRBV3-1 and TRBJ2-5; D is possibly TRBD2 (5 bases). The CDR3 sequence is 14 residues long. Germline CDR1 and CDR2: LGHDT and YNNKEL (reference sequence). V gave up 4 bases and J gave up 7 bases, with 16 bases separating them. CDR3 coding DNA: TGTGCCAGCAGCCCCGGACCCAACCGGGGGACCCAGTACTTC. Its protein is CASSPGPNRGTQYF.

This chain uses TRBV25-1 with TRBJ2-5, with D perhaps TRBD2 (5 bases). The V gene lost 3 bases and the J gene lost 3 bases, with 11 bases spanning the gap. CDR1 is MGHDK, CDR2 SYGVNS, per germline. There are 14 residues in the CDR3. This CDR3 reads CASSDAEAEETQYF. The CDR3 coding sequence is TGTGCCAGCAGTGACGCGGAGGCTGAAGAGACCCAGTACTTC.

V and J are TRBV10-2 and TRBJ1-5; D not certain. V gave up 0 bases and J gave up 3 bases, with 3 bases separating them. The CDR3 covers 13 residues. CDR1 is WSHSY and CDR2 is SAAADI in the germline V gene. CDR3 nucleotides: TGCGCCAGCAGTGAGTCGCTCAATCAGCCCCAGCATTTT. Translated: CASSESLNQPQHF.

V usage is TRBV29-1 and J usage is TRBJ1-1, with TRBD1 matching 7 bases. V was pared by 3 bases and J by 10 bases, with 20 bases of the junction left unmatched. The CDR3 consists of 16 residues. In germline, CDR1 is SQVTM, CDR2 ANQGSEA. In DNA form, the CDR3 reads TGCAGCGTTGACCCTTCGACAGGAGGGGGGAACAGGGGAGCTTTCTTT. It specifies CSVDPSTGGGNRGAFF.

The rearrangement uses TRBV4-1 and TRBJ1-2; D unresolved. Trimming stripped 0 bases from V and 3 bases from J, with 8 bases between. The CDR3 is 14 residues long. Per the germline V gene, CDR1 is MGHRA and CDR2 is YSYEKL. CDR3 residues: CASSQDLRHYGYTF. The CDR3 DNA is TGCGCCAGCAGCCAAGATCTGAGGCACTATGGCTACACCTTC.

The chain combines TRBV6-2 or TRBV6-3 with TRBJ1-6; a possible D gene is TRBD1 (5 bases). Trimming removed 6 bases at V and 9 bases at J, with 21 bases between. CDR3 size: 16 residues. Germline V gene data show CDR1 as MNHEY and CDR2 as SVGEGT. CDR3 coding DNA: TGTGCCAGCAGCAAAGCCCCCGGGTTGAGGGGTTCACCCCTCCACTTT. Translation: CASSKAPGLRGSPLHF.

The chain carries TRBV27 and TRBJ2-5, with a possible D match to TRBD1 (5 bases). Trimming removed 2 bases at V and 7 bases at J, with 17 bases between. Germline V gene sequence: CDR1 MNHEY, CDR2 SMNVEV (reference sequence). CDR3 size: 15 residues. The CDR3 protein is CASSLRGDWLGTQYF. The CDR3 nucleotides read TGTGCCAGCAGTTTAAGGGGCGACTGGCTAGGGACCCAGTACTTC.

The count of this clonotype is one. CDR3 sequence: CSVGSYNEQFF. In DNA form, the CDR3 reads TGCAGCGTTGGGAGCTACAATGAGCAGTTCTTC. The V call is TRBV29-1, the J call TRBJ2-1; D call uncertain. The V end was cut by 4 bases, the J end by 3 bases, with 4 bases between. The CDR3 covers 11 residues. Germline lookup yields CDR1 SQVTM and CDR2 ANQGSEA.

The V gene is TRBV20-1, the J gene TRBJ1-4; D gene unclear. V shed 5 bases and J shed 1 base, with 8 bases lying between them. Germline values: CDR1 DFQATT, CDR2 SNEGSKA (reference sequence). This CDR3 region has 13 residues. CDR3 in DNA: TGCAGTGCTTCGGACGGAACTAATGAAAAACTGTTTTTT. Amino acid sequence: CSASDGTNEKLFF.

The CDR3: CSVEDSRGLAYEQYF. The CDR3 nucleotides are TGCAGCGTTGAAGATAGTCGGGGCCTTGCCTACGAGCAGTACTTC. This chain connects TRBV29-1 to TRBJ2-7; D tentatively reads TRBD1 or TRBD2 (5 bases each). V lost 0 bases and J lost 2, with 14 bases in between. The germline V gene has CDR1 SQVTM and CDR2 ANQGSEA. The CDR3 sequence is 15 residues long.

This clonotype was detected only once. The chain links TRBV11-2 to TRBJ2-7; TRBD2 agrees at 7 bases. V lost 1 base to trimming and J lost 6 bases; unmatched junction nucleotides: 12. This CDR3 has 16 residues. CDR1 SGHAT and CDR2 FQNNGV come from the germline V gene. The CDR3 DNA is TGTGCCAGCAGCTTAGTTTATGTGACTAGCTCTTTCGAGCAGTACTTC. Its translation is CASSLVYVTSSFEQYF.

Only a few counts were recorded for this clonotype. The chain has TRBV27 and TRBJ2-7; D remains unclear. V gave up 6 bases and J gave up 0 bases, with 6 bases separating them. In germline, CDR1 is MNHEY, CDR2 SMNVEV (reference sequence). This CDR3 is built from 12 residues. CDR3 DNA: TGTGCCAGCAGCTCTAGCTCCTACGAGCAGTACTTC. Amino acids: CASSSSSYEQYF.

This clonotype appeared a single time. V is TRBV20-1 and J is TRBJ2-3; the match to TRBD2 covers 9 bases. Germline V CDR1 and CDR2: DFQATT, SNEGSKA (reference sequence). With 6 bases clipped from V and 2 bases from J, the junction kept 9 bases outside the gene matches. This CDR3 has 15 residues. CDR3 in amino acids: CSARILAGSTDTQYF. CDR3 DNA: TGCAGTGCACGTATCCTAGCGGGGTCCACAGATACGCAGTATTTT.

The chain has TRBV5-7 and TRBJ2-2, with D unclear. TRBV5-7 is recorded as an ORF, its role being uncertain. Trimming removed 3 bases from V and 0 bases from J, with 12 bases in between. The CDR3 has 16 residues. The CDR3 DNA sequence: TGTGCCAGCAGCTCCTGGTTCCTCACGAACACCGGGGAGCTGTTTTTT. The encoded protein is CASSSWFLTNTGELFF.

The V gene is TRBV25-1, the J gene TRBJ2-3; the match to TRBD2 covers 7 bases. The CDR3 covers 12 residues. Per the germline V gene, CDR1 is MGHDK and CDR2 is SYGVNS. The trim removed 5 bases at V and 5 bases at J, leaving 1 base unmatched. This CDR3 is CASSWEGDTQYF. CDR3 DNA sequence: TGTGCCAGCAGTTGGGAGGGAGATACGCAGTATTTT.

The chain combines TRBV19 with TRBJ1-2; TRBD1 aligns across 8 bases. Per germline, CDR1 LNHDA and CDR2 SQIVND (reference sequence). The ends lost 7 bases at V and 2 bases at J; junction bases unmatched: 9. CDR3 length: 15 residues. CDR3 DNA sequence: TGTGCCAGTAATCCAGTCAGGGGGCGAAACTATGGCTACACCTTC. It yields the protein CASNPVRGRNYGYTF.

The V call is TRBV2, the J call TRBJ2-7; TRBD1 agrees at 8 bases. The CDR3 sequence is 14 residues long. With 7 bases clipped from V and 4 bases from J, the junction kept 9 bases outside the gene matches. Germline V gives CDR1 SNHLY, CDR2 FYNNEI. The CDR3, as DNA: TGTGCCAGCAATCTTCAGGACAGGGATTACGAGCAGTACTTC. The encoded protein is CASNLQDRDYEQYF.

This chain joins TRBV5-6 and TRBJ1-4, with D perhaps TRBD1 (6 bases). The V gene's germline CDR1 is SGHDT and CDR2 YYEEEE. The CDR3 extends over 14 amino acids. V lost 3 bases to trimming and J lost 6 bases, with 12 bases between them. In DNA form, the CDR3 reads TGTGCCAGCAGCTGGGACAACGGGGATGAAAAACTGTTTTTT. This gives the protein CASSWDNGDEKLFF.

This chain connects TRBV29-1 to TRBJ1-2; perhaps TRBD1 as D (5 bases). Germline V gene data show CDR1 as SQVTM and CDR2 as ANQGSEA. V was pared by 5 bases and J by 7 bases, with 14 bases between. The CDR3 is made up of 12 amino acids. CDR3 protein: CSVSEGAGGYTF. The CDR3 region has the DNA TGCAGCGTTTCTGAAGGGGCAGGTGGCTACACCTTC.

The J gene is TRBJ2-3, the V gene TRBV2; 11 bases line up with TRBD1. The CDR3 loop spans 15 amino acids. V shed 7 bases, J shed 2 bases, and the junction held 5 bases outside the gene matches. Germline CDR1 SNHLY, CDR2 FYNNEI. CDR3 protein: CASTSDRGPTDTQYF. The DNA of the CDR3 is TGTGCCAGCACCTCGGACAGGGGGCCCACAGATACGCAGTATTTT.

The chain carries TRBV4-1 and TRBJ2-7, with D possibly being TRBD2 (5 bases). This CDR3 contains 14 residues. In germline, CDR1 is MGHRA, CDR2 YSYEKL. Trimming took 1 base from V and 6 from J, leaving 13 bases between them. CDR3 amino acids: CASSQVARASEQYF. The CDR3 nucleotides are TGCGCCAGCAGCCAAGTGGCGAGGGCCTCCGAGCAGTACTTC.

The V gene is TRBV11-2, the J gene TRBJ2-7; tentatively, D is TRBD1 or TRBD2 (5 bases each). Germline CDR1 reads SGHAT; CDR2 reads FQNNGV. This CDR3 is 13 amino acids long. V lost 4 bases and J 3 bases, leaving 10 bases between the germline ends. In DNA, the CDR3 is TGTGCCAGCAGCTCCGGGGCGGTCTACGAGCAGTACTTC. It specifies CASSSGAVYEQYF.

This clonotype appeared a single time. The V and J genes are TRBV10-3 and TRBJ2-5, with D uncertain. CDR1 and CDR2 (germline): ENHRY, SYGVKD. The CDR3 runs 15 residues. Deletions cut 3 bases from V and 4 bases from J, with 15 bases between. CDR3 sequence (DNA): TGTGCCATCAGTGATTTAGGTGATAGCCCAGAGACCCAGTACTTC. The encoded protein is CAISDLGDSPETQYF.

The chain combines TRBV12-3 or TRBV12-4 with TRBJ2-3; 12 positions match TRBD2. The CDR3 has 15 amino acids. Unmatched junction bases numbered 1, after V lost 5 bases and J lost 1 base. The CDR3 bases are TGTGCCAGCAGTAGGACTAGCGGGGGCACAGATACGCAGTATTTT. Translated, it gives CASSRTSGGTDTQYF.

The J gene is TRBJ2-5, the V gene TRBV20-1; possible D gene TRBD2, 6 bases. CDR3 size: 14 residues. V shed 6 bases and J shed 1 base, with 15 bases lying between them. Germline-derived CDR1 and CDR2 are DFQATT and SNEGSKA (reference sequence). CDR3 sequence: CSAQERVLQETQYF. The CDR3 nucleotides read TGCAGTGCCCAAGAGCGGGTCCTCCAAGAGACCCAGTACTTC.

This clonotype was picked up one time. The V gene is TRBV29-1, the J gene TRBJ2-1, with D tentatively TRBD1 (5 bases). This CDR3 is built from 14 residues. From germline, CDR1 is SQVTM and CDR2 ANQGSEA. Trimming took off 7 bases at V and 7 bases at J, with 20 bases between the two ends. The CDR3 DNA is TGCAGCGCTACACACACTGGGGCAGTTAATGAGCAGTTCTTC. This gives the protein CSATHTGAVNEQFF.

This clonotype occurred once. The chain couples TRBV29-1 to TRBJ2-7; TRBD1 matches at 8 bases. Per the germline V gene, CDR1 is SQVTM and CDR2 is ANQGSEA. V gave up 3 bases and J gave up 5 bases; unmatched junction bases: 6. CDR3 length: 13 amino acids. CDR3 sequence reads: CSVERQGADEQYF. The CDR3 coding sequence is TGCAGCGTTGAGAGGCAGGGGGCGGACGAGCAGTACTTC.

CDR3 in DNA: TGTGCCAGCAGCTTTATAGAGAACACTGAAGCTTTCTTT. Its translation: CASSFIENTEAFF. This chain joins TRBV11-2 and TRBJ1-1; D not certain. From germline, CDR1 is SGHAT and CDR2 FQNNGV. V was cut by 3 bases and J by 1 base, with 6 bases left in between. The CDR3 loop spans 13 amino acids. Full variable domain (missing parts from reference TRBV11-2 and TRBJ1-1): EAGVAQSPRYKIIEKRQSVAFWCNPISGHATLYWYQQILGQGPKLLIQFQNNGVVDDSQLPKDRFSAERLKGVDSTLKIQPAKLEDSAVYLCASSFIENTEAFFGQGTRLTVV.

The chain couples TRBV2 to TRBJ2-1; the match to TRBD2 covers 7 bases. The CDR3 is 16 amino acids. Germline V gives CDR1 SNHLY, CDR2 FYNNEI. The J segment lost 4 bases and the V segment lost 3 bases, leaving 9 bases of the junction unmatched. CDR3 bases: TGTGCCAGCAGTGATTCCGAGCGGGGTGGGTACAATGAGCAGTTCTTC. This sequence encodes CASSDSERGGYNEQFF. Looking up the rest from reference TRBV2 and TRBJ2-1 gives the full variable domain: EPEVTQTPSHQVTQMGQEVILRCVPISNHLYFYWYRQILGQKVEFLVSFYNNEISEKSEIFDDQFSVERPDGSNFTLKIRSTKLEDSAMYFCASSDSERGGYNEQFFGPGTRLTVL.

This clonotype has more than one count but fewer than ten. The genes are TRBV7-6 and TRBJ2-7; the D gene is possibly TRBD1 (5 bases). V lost 5 bases to trimming and J lost 3 bases, with 14 bases between them. Germline V gene sequence: CDR1 SGHVS, CDR2 FNYEAQ. The CDR3 is 14 amino acids. The CDR3 protein is CASSPGKGSYEQYF. For the CDR3, the DNA is TGTGCCAGCAGCCCAGGGAAAGGTAGCTACGAGCAGTACTTC.